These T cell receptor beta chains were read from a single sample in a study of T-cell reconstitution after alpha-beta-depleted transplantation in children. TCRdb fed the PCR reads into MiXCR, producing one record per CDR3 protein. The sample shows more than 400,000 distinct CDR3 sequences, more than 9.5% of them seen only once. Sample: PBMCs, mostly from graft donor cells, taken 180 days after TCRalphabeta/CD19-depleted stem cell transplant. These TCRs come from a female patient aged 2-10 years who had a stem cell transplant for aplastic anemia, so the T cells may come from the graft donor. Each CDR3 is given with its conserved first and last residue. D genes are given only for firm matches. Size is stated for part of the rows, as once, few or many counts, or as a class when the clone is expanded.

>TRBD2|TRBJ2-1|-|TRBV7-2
TGTGCCAGCAGCGAGCGGGGGAGCTCCTACAATGAGCAGTTCTTC
CASSERGSSYNEQFF
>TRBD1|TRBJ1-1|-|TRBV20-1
TGCAGTGCTAGGGGGGACAGGGGAGATCGAACTGAAGCTTTCTTT
CSARGDRGDRTEAFF
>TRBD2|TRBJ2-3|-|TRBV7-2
TGTGCCAGCAGCCCCCCCGGACTAGCGGGACCAGATACGCAGTATTTT
CASSPPGLAGPDTQYF
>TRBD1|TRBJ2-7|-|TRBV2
TGTGCCAGCAGCTTACGGGACAGTTTCTACGAGCAGTACTTC
CASSLRDSFYEQYF
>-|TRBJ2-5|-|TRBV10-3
TGTGCCATCAGTGAGGCCGCGGGGGCGGAGACCCAGTACTTC
CAISEAAGAETQYF
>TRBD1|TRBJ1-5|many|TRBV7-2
TGTGCCAGCAGCCCCAGGGGACAGTGGGTCAATCAGCCCCAGCATTTT
CASSPRGQWVNQPQHF
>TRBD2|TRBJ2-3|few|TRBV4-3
TGCGCCAGCAGCCAATGGGGACTAGCGGGCACAGATACGCAGTATTTT
CASSQWGLAGTDTQYF
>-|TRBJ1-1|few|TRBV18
TGTGCCAGCTCACCAGGGAGGGACCCCGTGGGAGCTTTCTTT
CASSPGRDPVGAFF
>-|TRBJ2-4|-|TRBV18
TGTGCCAGCTCACCCCAGATCAATCTGAGGGATCGAGCCAAAAACATTCAGTACTTC
CASSPQINLRDRAKNIQYF
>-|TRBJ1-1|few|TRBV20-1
TGCAGTGCCACCCTCCCCAAAGGGAGAGAAGCTTTCTTT
CSATLPKGREAFF
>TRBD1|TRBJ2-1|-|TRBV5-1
TGCGCCAGCAGCGTTGGACAGGGAAGGTACAATGAGCAGTTCTTC
CASSVGQGRYNEQFF
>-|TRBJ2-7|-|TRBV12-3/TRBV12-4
TGTGCCAGCAGTTTTATCCAGCGGGCCCCCTACGAGCAGTACTTC
CASSFIQRAPYEQYF